Presented here are 10 T cell receptor beta chains from one specimen sequenced in a study of spatial heterogeneity in lung cancer. Findings and limits, study-wide: Mutation counts in tumors were tracked by counts of expanded intratumoral alpha and beta TCRs.

These receptors have no known antigen. This sample's time point: sample taken at primary tumor resection. TCRdb recomputed calls from the 5' RACE reads with MiXCR, one row per CDR3 protein. The sample holds approximately 4,300 distinct CDR3 sequences, under 7% seen once. The sequencing used lung tumor tissue, collected at surgery. The receptors derive from a male donor with early-stage non-small cell lung cancer.

This clonotype is categorized as medium-sized (0.01 to 0.1%). The rearrangement links TRBV20-1 to TRBJ2-5, with D unclear. V lost 6 bases and J 1 base, leaving 12 bases between the germline ends. The CDR3 is 13 residues long. Germline CDR1 reads DFQATT; CDR2 reads SNEGSKA (reference sequence). DNA for the CDR3: TGCAGTGCCATACCGGCACTCCAAGAGACCCAGTACTTC. Translation: CSAIPALQETQYF.

In this sample, this clonotype turned up a few times. The chain combines TRBV6-1 with TRBJ1-5, with D unclear. CDR3 length: 14 amino acids. Trimming took off 3 bases at V and 3 bases at J, with 9 bases between the two ends. Germline CDR1 and CDR2: MNHNS and SASEGT. The chain's CDR3 is CASSDSAFNQPQHF. The DNA for the CDR3 is TGTGCCAGCAGTGATTCGGCTTTCAATCAGCCCCAGCATTTT.

There are a few counts of this clonotype. The rearrangement uses TRBV6-1 and TRBJ2-3; the D is unclear. Trimming took off 6 bases at V and 2 bases at J, with 18 bases between the two ends. CDR1 and CDR2 (germline): MNHNS, SASEGT. The CDR3 spans 16 residues. Written as DNA, the CDR3 is TGTGCCAGCAGCCGAAGACTCATCCAATTCACAGATACGCAGTATTTT. Translated, it gives CASSRRLIQFTDTQYF.

This clonotype is medium-sized in the sample. The V gene is TRBV5-1, the J gene TRBJ2-2, with 7 bases aligning to TRBD1. With 0 bases clipped from V and 4 bases from J, the junction kept 6 bases outside the gene matches. CDR3 length equals 16 residues. Germline CDR1 reads SGHRS; CDR2 reads YFSETQ. The CDR3 coding sequence is TGCGCCAGCAGCTTGGGGGGACAGTCCTTCACCGGGGAGCTGTTTTTT. This codes for CASSLGGQSFTGELFF.

In this sample, this clonotype is medium-sized. The chain is built from TRBV7-9 and TRBJ1-4, with 10 bases that match TRBD1. In germline, CDR1 is SEHNR, CDR2 FQNEAQ (reference sequence). With 5 bases clipped from V and 7 bases from J, the junction kept 4 bases outside the gene matches. CDR3 length equals 14 residues. The CDR3 sequence is CASSETGGSEKLFF. CDR3 sequence (DNA): TGTGCCAGCAGCGAGACAGGGGGCTCTGAAAAACTGTTTTTT.

Relative to its sample, this clonotype is medium-sized. The chain is built from TRBV6-1 and TRBJ2-2; 8 bases are a match to TRBD1. This CDR3 spans 14 amino acids. After removal of 6 bases from V and 1 base from J, the junction contained 1 base not matched to a gene. From germline, CDR1 is MNHNS and CDR2 SASEGT. The CDR3 nucleotides read TGTGCCAGCAGGGGGACAGGGAACACCGGGGAGCTGTTTTTT. Encoded protein: CASRGTGNTGELFF.

In its sample, this clonotype is medium-sized (0.01 to 0.1%). The rearrangement links TRBV11-1 to TRBJ2-1, with D unresolved. Germline lookup yields CDR1 SGHAT and CDR2 FQDESV (reference sequence). This CDR3 is 15 amino acids long. The V and J ends lost 5 bases and 5 bases respectively, with 16 bases between them. The CDR3 DNA reads as TGTGCCAGCAGCGCCCGGCGGCTTATAAACAATGAGCAGTTCTTC. Encoded protein: CASSARRLINNEQFF. Looking up the rest from reference TRBV11-1 and TRBJ2-1 gives the full variable domain: EAEVAQSPRYKITEKSQAVAFWCDPISGHATLYWYRQILGQGPELLVQFQDESVVDDSQLPKDRFSAERLKGVDSTLKIQPAELGDSAMYLCASSARRLINNEQFFGPGTRLTVL.

In its sample, this clonotype was seen a few times. At one boundary the junction diverges from the germline segment, which might be a read error. The chain uses TRBV7-9 and TRBJ1-4; unclear D gene. Germline V gives CDR1 SEHNR, CDR2 FQNEAQ (reference sequence). CDR3 size: 14 residues. The CDR3 loop reads CASSLGVINGKLFF. CDR3 nucleotides: TGTGCCAGCAGCTTAGGGGTTATTAATGGAAAACTGTTTTTT.

This clonotype has at least ten counts. The V call is TRBV18, the J call TRBJ1-2; 9 bases are shared with TRBD1. V shed 8 bases, J shed 4 bases, and the junction held 5 bases outside the gene matches. This CDR3 region has 13 residues. Looked up from germline, CDR1 is KGHSH and CDR2 is LQKENI. In DNA, the CDR3 is TGTGCCAGCGCCGTGACAGGGGGCTATGGCTACACCTTC. Protein: CASAVTGGYGYTF.

This clonotype was seen repeatedly, ten times or more. The chain recombines TRBV29-1 with TRBJ1-2, with no clear D. V lost 4 bases and J 2 bases, leaving 17 bases between the germline ends. This CDR3 contains 15 residues. Germline V gives CDR1 SQVTM, CDR2 ANQGSEA. CDR3 sequence reads: CSVATPATRNYGYTF. As DNA, the CDR3 is TGCAGCGTTGCAACTCCGGCTACCCGGAACTATGGCTACACCTTC.